The 4 T cell receptor beta chains below come from one sample, sequenced in a study of vaccination effects on CD4 cells after COVID-19. Investigators separated out CD4+ T cells once around eleven days of culture had passed. Using immunoSEQ multiplex PCR, the repertoire was profiled, and TCRdb retains in-frame clones only, with some absent. Among 45,000 to 50,000 clones listed, approximately 70% were seen once. For these receptors, no antigen is known. The sample in question was CD4+ T cells from PBMCs cultured without peptide, obtained before COVID-19 vaccination. The receptors come from a human donor who received a COVID-19 vaccine.

In this sample, this clone turned up once. The chain recombines TRBV2 with TRBJ2-3; 8 nucleotides align to TRBD1. Germline CDR1 SNHLY, CDR2 FYNNEI. The CDR3 extends over 14 amino acids. Trimming removed 8 bases from V and 2 bases from J; junction bases left unmatched: 6. The CDR3 DNA reads TGTGCCAGCCTTAGGACAGGGCCCACAGATACGCAGTATTTT. As protein: CASLRTGPTDTQYF. Variable domain in full (rest from reference TRBV2 and TRBJ2-3): EPEVTQTPSHQVTQMGQEVILRCVPISNHLYFYWYRQILGQKVEFLVSFYNNEISEKSEIFDDQFSVERPDGSNFTLKIRSTKLEDSAMYFCASLRTGPTDTQYFGPGTRLTVL.

This clone was found a few times. The chain has TRBV2 and TRBJ1-6; D ambiguous. CDR3 length: 13 residues. Trimming took 6 bases from V and 10 from J, leaving 13 bases between them. Germline CDR1 is SNHLY and CDR2 is FYNNEI. CDR3 DNA sequence: TGTGCCAGCAGCGGACCGGGCGGATCACCCCTCCACTTT. Its protein product is CASSGPGGSPLHF.

This chain links TRBV15 with TRBJ1-2, with TRBD1 matching over 10 bases. Trimming took 0 bases from V and 4 from J; bases not matched to a gene: 5. The CDR3 is made up of 16 amino acids. Germline V gives CDR1 LNHNV, CDR2 YYDKDF (reference sequence). CDR3 region: CATSRDRGQGVYGYTF. In DNA, the CDR3 is TGTGCCACCAGCAGAGACCGAGGACAGGGGGTCTATGGCTACACCTTC.

This clone was counted a few times. The chain uses TRBV24-1 and TRBJ2-2, with 9 nucleotides matching TRBD1. The CDR3 is made up of 13 amino acids. V lost 7 bases to trimming and J lost 9 bases; unmatched junction nucleotides: 5. Germline values: CDR1 KGHDR, CDR2 SFDVKD. DNA of the CDR3: TGTGCCACCAGGGGACAGGGTCCCAGGGAGCTGTTTTTT. It codes for CATRGQGPRELFF.